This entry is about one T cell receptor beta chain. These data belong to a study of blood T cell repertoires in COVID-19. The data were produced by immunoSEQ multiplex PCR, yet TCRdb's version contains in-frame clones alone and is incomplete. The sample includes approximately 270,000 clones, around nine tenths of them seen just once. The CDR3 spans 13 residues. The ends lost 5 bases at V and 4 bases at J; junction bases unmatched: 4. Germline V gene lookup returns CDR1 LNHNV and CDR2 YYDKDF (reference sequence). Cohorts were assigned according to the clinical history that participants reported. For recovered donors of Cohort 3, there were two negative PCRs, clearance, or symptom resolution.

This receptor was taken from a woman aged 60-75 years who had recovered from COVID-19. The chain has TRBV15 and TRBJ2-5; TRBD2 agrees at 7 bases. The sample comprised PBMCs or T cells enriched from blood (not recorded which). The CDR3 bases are TGTGCCACCAGCGGAATAGCGGGAGAGACCCAGTACTTC. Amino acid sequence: CATSGIAGETQYF. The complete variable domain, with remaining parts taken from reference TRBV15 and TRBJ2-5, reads DAMVIQNPRYQVTQFGKPVTLSCSQTLNHNVMYWYQQKSSQAPKLLFHYYDKDFNNEADTPDNFQSRRPNTSFCFLDIRSPGLGDTAMYLCATSGIAGETQYFGPGTRLLVL.